This is a list of T cell receptor beta chains from one sample in a study of technical replicates of blood from several donors. The assay was immunoSEQ multiplex PCR, and TCRdb's table has in-frame clones only and misses some. The sample has 80,000 or so clones, approximately 75% seen once. The sequencing sample was made of PBMCs. The receptors originated from a human donor in good health. Some clones in this sample may be carry-over from other donors' samples. Both conserved end residues are part of each CDR3. Each record gives: J gene, D gene, clone size, V gene, CDR3 protein, CDR3 DNA. D genes are given only for firm matches. Clone size is stated in some rows and not others, as once, few, many or a class when expanded.

J: TRBJ2-5
D: TRBD2
size: .
V: TRBV7-2
CDR3: CASRGLAEGFQGETQYF
DNA: TGTGCCAGCAGAGGACTAGCGGAGGGGTTCCAAGGAGAGACCCAGTACTTC

J: TRBJ2-1
D: TRBD1
size: .
V: TRBV27
CDR3: CASSLLTTGENEQFF
DNA: TGTGCCAGCAGTCTATTGACGACAGGGGAAAATGAGCAGTTCTTC

J: TRBJ1-3
D: TRBD1
size: .
V: TRBV7-9
CDR3: CASTYLPGQGPGNTIYF
DNA: TGTGCCAGCACCTACCTGCCGGGACAGGGGCCTGGAAACACCATATATTTT

J: TRBJ2-7
D: .
size: few
V: TRBV11-2
CDR3: CASSRGTVPGEQYF
DNA: TGTGCCAGCAGCCGAGGGACTGTCCCTGGCGAGCAGTACTTC

J: TRBJ2-1
D: TRBD2
size: .
V: TRBV5-1
CDR3: CASSSPTSGGAFAYNEQFF
DNA: TGCGCCAGCAGCTCGCCGACTAGCGGGGGGGCATTCGCTTACAATGAGCAGTTCTTC

J: TRBJ2-3
D: .
size: .
V: TRBV7-2
CDR3: CASSQQLSPDTQYF
DNA: TGTGCCAGCAGCCAGCAACTATCCCCGGATACGCAGTATTTT

J: TRBJ1-5
D: .
size: few
V: TRBV19
CDR3: CASSIGGGQPQHF
DNA: TGTGCCAGTAGTATAGGAGGAGGCCAGCCCCAGCATTTT

J: TRBJ2-7
D: .
size: .
V: TRBV6-1
CDR3: CATEGDRTLGEQYF
DNA: TGTGCCACCGAAGGAGACAGGACCCTGGGGGAGCAGTACTTC

J: TRBJ1-5
D: TRBD1
size: .
V: TRBV7-9
CDR3: CASSGTGTYSNQPQHF
DNA: TGTGCCAGCAGCGGGACAGGAACTTATAGCAATCAGCCCCAGCATTTT

J: TRBJ1-4
D: .
size: .
V: TRBV11-2
CDR3: CASSSPGVPNEKLFF
DNA: TGTGCCAGCAGCTCCCCAGGGGTCCCTAATGAAAAACTGTTTTTT

J: TRBJ2-7
D: TRBD2
size: .
V: TRBV29-1
CDR3: CSVLLRGGFGEQYF
DNA: TGCAGCGTATTATTGCGGGGGGGTTTCGGCGAGCAGTACTTC

J: TRBJ1-5
D: .
size: .
V: TRBV29-1
CDR3: CSVVIQGPNQPQHF
DNA: TGCAGCGTTGTAATACAGGGCCCCAATCAGCCCCAGCATTTT

J: TRBJ2-7
D: TRBD2
size: .
V: TRBV7-9
CDR3: CASSLGGRYEQYF
DNA: TGTGCCAGCAGCTTAGGCGGGAGGTACGAGCAGTACTTC

J: TRBJ2-1
D: .
size: .
V: TRBV6-8
CDR3: CASSYPGAVVINEQFF
DNA: TGTGCCAGCAGTTACCCCGGCGCGGTGGTGATTAATGAGCAGTTCTTC

J: TRBJ2-5
D: TRBD1
size: .
V: TRBV4-2
CDR3: CASSPRWDRGRETQYF
DNA: TGTGCCAGCAGTCCCCGGTGGGACAGGGGGCGAGAGACCCAGTACTTC

J: TRBJ2-1
D: TRBD2
size: few
V: TRBV7-9
CDR3: CASTRLAHYNEQFF
DNA: TGTGCCAGCACCCGACTAGCGCACTACAATGAGCAGTTCTTC

J: TRBJ1-2
D: .
size: .
V: TRBV2
CDR3: CASNQGTINYGYTF
DNA: TGTGCCAGCAATCAGGGGACCATTAACTATGGCTACACCTTC

J: TRBJ2-7
D: TRBD2
size: once
V: TRBV18
CDR3: CASSPVPGLATEQYF
DNA: TGTGCCAGCTCACCTGTACCCGGACTAGCAACGGAGCAGTACTTC

J: TRBJ2-3
D: TRBD1
size: once
V: TRBV29-1
CDR3: CSASGAGGSDTQYF
DNA: TGCAGCGCCTCGGGGGCAGGGGGCTCTGATACGCAGTATTTT

J: TRBJ2-2
D: .
size: .
V: TRBV9
CDR3: CASSPPIWQGNTGELFF
DNA: TGTGCCAGCAGCCCCCCCATATGGCAGGGGAACACCGGGGAGCTGTTTTTT